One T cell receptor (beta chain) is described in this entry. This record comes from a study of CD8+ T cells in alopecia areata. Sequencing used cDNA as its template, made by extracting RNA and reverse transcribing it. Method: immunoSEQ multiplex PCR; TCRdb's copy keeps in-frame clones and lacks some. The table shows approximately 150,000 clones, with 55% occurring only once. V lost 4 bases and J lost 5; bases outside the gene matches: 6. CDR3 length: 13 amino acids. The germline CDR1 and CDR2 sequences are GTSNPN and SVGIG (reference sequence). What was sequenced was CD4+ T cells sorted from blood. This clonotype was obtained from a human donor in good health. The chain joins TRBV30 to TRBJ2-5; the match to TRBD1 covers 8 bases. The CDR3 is CAWNTGGLETQYF. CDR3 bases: TGTGCCTGGAATACAGGGGGGTTGGAGACCCAGTACTTC.